This is a list of T cell receptor beta chains from one sample in a study of blood T cells in healthy people across ages. Using its own MiXCR run on the 5' RACE reads, TCRdb lists one record per CDR3 protein. The sample contains about 1.1 million distinct CDR3 sequences, around two fifths of which appear only once. What was sequenced was blood. These receptors all stem from a man in his late teens or twenties in good health. Each CDR3 is given with its conserved first and last residue. Clone size is stated in some rows and not others, as once, few, many or a class when expanded.

clone size: .
V gene: TRBV4-3
CDR3 protein: CASSQDWGAGQACNEQFF

clone size: few
V gene: TRBV18
CDR3 protein: CASSSKTFGQGVLYEQYF

clone size: .
V gene: TRBV4-1
CDR3 protein: CASSPKDRGTEAFF

clone size: .
V gene: TRBV5-1
CDR3 protein: CASSQGRSLNTEAFF

clone size: .
V gene: TRBV27
CDR3 protein: CASSPQRQGGNQPQHF

clone size: few
V gene: TRBV5-6
CDR3 protein: CASSPRDLPRDTQYF

clone size: few
V gene: TRBV20-1
CDR3 protein: CSARGQGRTPYNSPLHF

clone size: few
V gene: TRBV11-1
CDR3 protein: CASSPIAGGYNEQFF

clone size: .
V gene: TRBV27
CDR3 protein: CASSFVPWDTQYF

clone size: .
V gene: TRBV27
CDR3 protein: CASSSRTGRSSYNEQFF

clone size: .
V gene: TRBV20-1
CDR3 protein: CSARSGFYNSPLHF

clone size: few
V gene: TRBV5-1
CDR3 protein: CASRSGPNYGYTF

clone size: .
V gene: TRBV5-6
CDR3 protein: CASSSRPDRRTNYGYTF

clone size: .
V gene: TRBV7-9
CDR3 protein: CASSLIQGNYEQYF

clone size: .
V gene: TRBV7-8
CDR3 protein: CASSEAGGFVNTEAFF

clone size: .
V gene: TRBV4-3
CDR3 protein: CASSQDGLNEKLFF

clone size: few
V gene: TRBV7-2
CDR3 protein: CASSLGQQPNYGYTF

clone size: .
V gene: TRBV9
CDR3 protein: CASSVDGLAGETQYF

clone size: .
V gene: TRBV5-1
CDR3 protein: CASRTLVGQETQYF

clone size: few
V gene: TRBV20-1
CDR3 protein: CSARKKSRQGVRNEQFF

clone size: few
V gene: TRBV9
CDR3 protein: CASSVGTTHEQFF

clone size: .
V gene: TRBV7-2
CDR3 protein: CASSPQTTDLPQHF

clone size: .
V gene: TRBV4-3
CDR3 protein: CASSQDRGRWEQYF

clone size: .
V gene: TRBV9
CDR3 protein: CASSVKGAGANVLTF

clone size: .
V gene: TRBV7-2
CDR3 protein: CASSRLGQGGGYTF

clone size: .
V gene: TRBV9
CDR3 protein: CASSGHSGGRTDTQYF

clone size: .
V gene: TRBV6-5
CDR3 protein: CASSYSRDPLGGTDTQYF

clone size: few
V gene: TRBV4-3
CDR3 protein: CASSQIMAGVNEKLFF

clone size: .
V gene: TRBV4-3
CDR3 protein: CASRTLGRGNTEAFF

clone size: few
V gene: TRBV29-1
CDR3 protein: CSVDGGSEQYF

clone size: .
V gene: TRBV7-2
CDR3 protein: CASSLGLPGEYGYTF

clone size: .
V gene: TRBV2
CDR3 protein: CASSGYFTSGRSSGNTIYF

clone size: .
V gene: TRBV12-3/TRBV12-4
CDR3 protein: CASRTGPEAFF

clone size: .
V gene: TRBV7-2
CDR3 protein: CASRHRGQGSDTQYF

clone size: .
V gene: TRBV7-9
CDR3 protein: CASSSGTSGIAKNIQYF

clone size: .
V gene: TRBV5-1
CDR3 protein: CASSFAGATEAFF

clone size: few
V gene: TRBV10-3
CDR3 protein: CAISGTSGGVGNEQFF

clone size: few
V gene: TRBV2
CDR3 protein: CASSRTGGGADTQYF

clone size: .
V gene: TRBV5-5
CDR3 protein: CASRGDYSNRPQHF

clone size: .
V gene: TRBV6-6
CDR3 protein: CASSQPYGKAEAFF

clone size: .
V gene: TRBV20-1
CDR3 protein: CSARVLSPQHNEKLFF

clone size: .
V gene: TRBV12-3/TRBV12-4
CDR3 protein: CASSSGAAYGYTF